One sample yielded the 31 T cell receptor beta chains listed below, sequenced in a study of shared clonotypes between healthy human individuals. Assay: immunoSEQ multiplex PCR; the TCRdb copy retains only in-frame clones and omits some. The sample consists of millions of clones, around 93% of them appearing once. Terminally differentiated effector memory CD45RA+ cells were left out of the naive CD8 fraction, which was CD45RO-negative and positively selected for CCR7. Sequenced material: naive CD8+ T cells from PBMCs. These receptors were taken from a man between 18 and 29 years old in good health. Some clones in this sample may be carry-over from other donors' samples.

CDR3 loop: CASSFHPGQGLSDEQFF. The CDR3 DNA sequence: TGTGCCAGCAGCTTCCACCCGGGACAGGGGCTTTCAGATGAGCAGTTCTTC. V is TRBV11-2 and J is TRBJ2-1; TRBD1 aligns across 10 bases. The trim removed 3 bases at V and 8 bases at J, leaving 13 bases unmatched. CDR3 size: 17 residues. Looked up from germline, CDR1 is SGHAT and CDR2 is FQNNGV.

The rearrangement uses TRBV25-1 and TRBJ2-3; D gene unclear. The CDR3 extends over 14 amino acids. Deletions cut 0 bases from V and 4 bases from J, with 8 bases between. Germline CDR1 and CDR2: MGHDK and SYGVNS. Here the CDR3 DNA reads TGTGCCAGCAGTGAATATATGGCCCCAGATACGCAGTATTTT. Translation: CASSEYMAPDTQYF.

V usage is TRBV27 and J usage is TRBJ2-3; TRBD1 aligns across 8 bases. The CDR3 is 14 residues long. CDR1 and CDR2 (germline): MNHEY, SMNVEV (reference sequence). The V gene end was trimmed by 6 bases and the J gene end by 6 bases; junction bases not matched to a gene: 8. CDR3 in DNA: TGTGCCAGCAGGTACAGGGGGTTGGGGGATACGCAGTATTTT. The encoded protein is CASRYRGLGDTQYF.

The genes are TRBV18 and TRBJ1-1; D is unclear. V was trimmed by 6 bases and J by 4 bases, leaving 9 bases between them. Germline V CDR1 and CDR2: KGHSH, LQKENI. The CDR3 spans 12 residues. CDR3 coding DNA: TGTGCCAGCTCCGCCGTCCCCACTGAAGCTTTCTTT. Residues: CASSAVPTEAFF. The full variable domain, rest sourced from reference TRBV18 and TRBJ1-1, is NAGVMQNPRHLVRRRGQEARLRCSPMKGHSHVYWYRQLPEEGLKFMVYLQKENIIDESGMPKERFSAEFPKEGPSILRIQQVVRGDSAAYFCASSAVPTEAFFGQGTRLTVV.

The V call is TRBV10-3, the J call TRBJ2-4, with D possibly TRBD2 on 5 matching bases. The V and J ends lost 10 bases and 4 bases respectively, with 11 bases between them. This CDR3 has 12 residues. Germline CDR1 ENHRY, CDR2 SYGVKD. Here the CDR3 DNA reads TGTGCCAGCGGGCCCAATAAAAACATTCAGTACTTC. Translating gives CASGPNKNIQYF.

V usage is TRBV11-2 and J usage is TRBJ2-7, with TRBD1 matching 11 bases. This CDR3 has 16 amino acids. Trimming cost V 4 bases and J 2 bases; bases outside gene matches: 7. In germline, CDR1 is SGHAT, CDR2 FQNNGV. CDR3 protein: CASSSRGTGGTYEQYF. CDR3 DNA: TGTGCCAGCAGCTCTCGAGGGACAGGGGGTACCTACGAGCAGTACTTC. Variable domain in full (rest from reference TRBV11-2 and TRBJ2-7): EAGVAQSPRYKIIEKRQSVAFWCNPISGHATLYWYQQILGQGPKLLIQFQNNGVVDDSQLPKDRFSAERLKGVDSTLKIQPAKLEDSAVYLCASSSRGTGGTYEQYFGPGTRLTVT.

To note about this clone: The sample has other DNA sequences that encode this CDR3 too. The genes are TRBV28 and TRBJ1-1; no clear D. This CDR3 has 13 amino acids. Germline V lookup: CDR1 MDHEN, CDR2 SYDVKM. Trimming took 6 bases from V and 1 from J, leaving 9 bases between them. CDR3 residues: CASSLAGNTEAFF. The CDR3 DNA follows: TGTGCCAGCAGCCTGGCAGGGAACACTGAAGCTTTCTTT. The full variable domain, completed using reference TRBV28 and TRBJ1-1, is DVKVTQSSRYLVKRTGEKVFLECVQDMDHENMFWYRQDPGLGLRLIYFSYDVKMKEKGDIPEGYSVSREKKERFSLILESASTNQTSMYLCASSLAGNTEAFFGQGTRLTVV.

This chain uses TRBV6-1 with TRBJ2-1, with D hard to call. V shed 3 bases and J shed 4 bases, with 16 bases lying between them. The germline CDR1 and CDR2 sequences are MNHNS and SASEGT. This CDR3 has 16 residues. The CDR3 DNA reads as TGTGCCAGCAGTGACGGAAGTTGGACCCATTACAATGAGCAGTTCTTC. The encoded protein is CASSDGSWTHYNEQFF.

CDR3 coding DNA: TGTGCCACCAGGGACAAATACCAAGAGACCCAGTACTTC. Residues: CATRDKYQETQYF. The chain couples TRBV27 to TRBJ2-5, with a tentative D call TRBD1 (6 bases). The CDR3 runs 13 residues. V lost 10 bases and J 0 bases, leaving 12 bases between the germline ends. Germline CDR1 reads MNHEY; CDR2 reads SMNVEV (reference sequence).

The chain combines TRBV4-1 with TRBJ2-1; 8 bases align to TRBD2. The germline V gene encodes CDR1 MGHRA and CDR2 YSYEKL. V was clipped by 0 bases and J by 7 bases; unmatched bases: 14. The CDR3 is made up of 18 amino acids. This CDR3 reads CASSQETHTSGGGNEQFF. In nucleotides, the CDR3 is TGCGCCAGCAGCCAAGAGACCCATACTAGCGGCGGGGGAAATGAGCAGTTCTTC.

The chain employs TRBV27 and TRBJ2-1; 11 nucleotides line up with TRBD1. The CDR3 totals 16 residues. The V and J ends lost 8 bases and 7 bases, in that order; junction bases with no gene match: 13. Germline V gene lookup returns CDR1 MNHEY and CDR2 SMNVEV (reference sequence). The CDR3 is CASSPLGTGGGNEQFF. CDR3 DNA: TGTGCCAGCTCCCCCCTCGGGACAGGGGGTGGTAATGAGCAGTTCTTC.

V is TRBV5-8 and J is TRBJ2-1; TRBD2 is a possible D gene (6 bases). Germline V gives CDR1 SGHTS, CDR2 YDEGEE. With 5 bases removed from V and 12 bases from J, the gap between germline ends came to 15 bases. The CDR3 is made up of 12 amino acids. CDR3: CASSEGGIWQFF. In DNA, the CDR3 is TGTGCCAGCAGTGAAGGCGGGATTTGGCAGTTCTTC. Full variable domain (rest looked up from reference TRBV5-8 and TRBJ2-1): EAGVTQSPTHLIKTRGQQATLRCSPISGHTSVYWYQQALGLGLQFLLWYDEGEERNRGNFPPRFSGRQFPNYSSELNVNALELEDSALYLCASSEGGIWQFFGPGTRLTVL.

The J gene is TRBJ2-7, the V gene TRBV6-5; D remains unclear. The CDR3 covers 15 residues. V gave up 1 base and J gave up 7 bases, with 17 bases separating them. Germline assignment: CDR1 MNHEY and CDR2 SVGAGI. The CDR3 loop reads CASSYYQESFREQYF. DNA for the CDR3: TGTGCCAGCAGTTACTATCAGGAGTCTTTCCGGGAGCAGTACTTC.

In DNA, the CDR3 is TGTGCCAGCAGTTTCGGGGCAGGGGCCACAGATACGCAGTATTTT. Amino acids: CASSFGAGATDTQYF. V gene TRBV27 combines with J gene TRBJ2-3, with D possibly TRBD1 on 6 matching bases. The V end lost 3 bases, the J end lost 2 bases, and 12 bases lay between the germline ends. In germline, CDR1 is MNHEY, CDR2 SMNVEV (reference sequence). This CDR3 region has 15 residues.

V gene TRBV5-1 combines with J gene TRBJ2-7, with D perhaps matching TRBD1 (6 bases). The CDR3 consists of 14 residues. Deletions cut 0 bases from V and 2 bases from J, with 9 bases between. Germline V lookup: CDR1 SGHRS, CDR2 YFSETQ. The CDR3 sequence: CASSLEEGAYEQYF. The CDR3 region has the DNA TGCGCCAGCAGCTTGGAAGAGGGGGCCTACGAGCAGTACTTC.

The chain couples TRBV27 to TRBJ2-1; 10 bases match TRBD2. V lost 4 bases, J lost 6 bases, and 9 bases stayed unmatched. Germline lookup yields CDR1 MNHEY and CDR2 SMNVEV (reference sequence). The CDR3 has 16 residues. The CDR3: CASSSPPGLAINEQFF. The CDR3 nucleotides read TGTGCCAGCAGTTCTCCACCGGGACTAGCGATCAATGAGCAGTTCTTC.

Written as DNA, the CDR3 is TGTGCCAGCAGCGCGACAGGGGTAGGTTACGAGCAGTACTTC. Its protein is CASSATGVGYEQYF. The rearrangement joins TRBV27 to TRBJ2-7; 8 bases are a match to TRBD1. With 6 bases clipped from V and 4 bases from J, the junction kept 8 bases outside the gene matches. There are 14 residues in the CDR3. CDR1 and CDR2 from the germline V gene are MNHEY and SMNVEV (reference sequence).

The gene calls are TRBV7-8 and TRBJ2-5; 7 bases fit TRBD2. The V and J ends lost 6 bases and 2 bases, in that order; junction bases with no gene match: 6. CDR3 length: 14 residues. Germline V CDR1 and CDR2: SGHVS, FQNEAQ. The CDR3 DNA is TGTGCCAGCAGTGGACTAGAGGTACAAGAGACCCAGTACTTC. Its translation is CASSGLEVQETQYF.

The genes are TRBV30 and TRBJ2-5; D unresolved. The end of the DNA is better explained by TRBJ2-7, so the J call may be wrong. CDR3 size: 12 residues. Germline loops: CDR1 GTSNPN, CDR2 SVGIG (reference sequence). In DNA form, the CDR3 reads TGTGCCTGGAGTACAAGTAGCTACGAGCAGTACTTC. As protein: CAWSTSSYEQYF.

The genes are TRBV7-3 and TRBJ2-1, with 10 positions matching TRBD2. V gave up 5 bases and J gave up 9 bases; unmatched junction bases: 13. The CDR3 is made up of 16 amino acids. Germline loops: CDR1 SGHTA, CDR2 FQGTGA. The CDR3 protein is CASSDPMPSGSGEQFF. The CDR3 nucleotides read TGTGCCAGCAGCGACCCCATGCCTAGCGGGAGCGGTGAGCAGTTCTTC.

V is TRBV27 and J is TRBJ2-3, with 12 bases that match TRBD2. This CDR3 is built from 14 residues. Germline assignment: CDR1 MNHEY and CDR2 SMNVEV (reference sequence). Trimming cost V 7 bases and J 10 bases; bases outside gene matches: 9. CDR3 region: CASKERTSGKAQYF. The CDR3 DNA sequence: TGTGCCAGCAAAGAACGGACTAGCGGGAAGGCGCAGTATTTT.

This sequence joins TRBV27 and TRBJ1-2; no firm D call. Trimming shortened V by 3 bases and J by 3 bases, and 20 bases separated the two germline ends. This CDR3 is 17 amino acids long. In germline, CDR1 is MNHEY, CDR2 SMNVEV (reference sequence). This CDR3 is CASSFLPRPERDYGYTF. In DNA form, the CDR3 reads TGTGCCAGCAGTTTCCTACCGAGGCCCGAAAGGGACTATGGCTACACCTTC.

The CDR3 region is CASRRNTGELFF. CDR3 nucleotides: TGTGCCAGCAGACGCAACACCGGGGAGCTGTTTTTT. The chain recombines TRBV7-9 with TRBJ2-2; D gene unclear. Trimming took 6 bases from V and 2 from J, leaving 4 bases between them. The CDR3 is 12 amino acids. Germline V CDR1 and CDR2: SEHNR, FQNEAQ (reference sequence).

The gene calls are TRBV29-1 and TRBJ2-1; TRBD2 agrees at 11 bases. The CDR3 runs 17 residues. Germline V CDR1 and CDR2: SQVTM, ANQGSEA. J was trimmed by 8 bases and V by 5 bases; bases with no gene match: 17. CDR3 sequence: CSVTGTLTSGRMDEQFF. The DNA for the CDR3 is TGCAGCGTTACCGGGACACTTACTAGCGGGAGAATGGATGAGCAGTTCTTC.

V and J are TRBV27 and TRBJ2-1; no reliable D call. This CDR3 spans 13 amino acids. V was pared by 2 bases and J by 4 bases, with 6 bases between. The V gene's germline CDR1 is MNHEY and CDR2 SMNVEV (reference sequence). The CDR3 region is CASSLQIYNEQFF. Here the CDR3 DNA reads TGTGCCAGCAGTTTACAGATTTACAATGAGCAGTTCTTC.

The genes are TRBV4-1 and TRBJ2-7; D remains unclear. The V gene's germline CDR1 is MGHRA and CDR2 YSYEKL. V was clipped by 1 base and J by 4 bases, with 8 bases between them. This CDR3 is 13 amino acids long. CDR3 DNA: TGCGCCAGCAGCCAAGTTGTCACGTACGAGCAGTACTTC. Protein: CASSQVVTYEQYF.

The table lists this clone with a count of one. The sample holds other DNA sequences that translate to the same CDR3. This chain connects TRBV27 to TRBJ2-1; D may be TRBD1 or TRBD2 (7 bases each). The V end was cut by 2 bases, the J end by 7 bases, with 12 bases between. The CDR3 totals 14 residues. Germline CDR1 MNHEY, CDR2 SMNVEV (reference sequence). The CDR3 region has the DNA TGTGCCAGCAGTTTAGGCAGGGGGGGGAATGAGCAGTTCTTC. It specifies CASSLGRGGNEQFF.

This chain's CDR3 is CATRLNYGYTF. Written as DNA, the CDR3 is TGTGCCACCCGTCTCAACTATGGCTACACCTTC. The chain uses TRBV5-6 and TRBJ1-2; D unresolved. The length of the CDR3 is 11 residues. V shed 9 bases and J shed 2 bases, with 8 bases lying between them. Looked up from germline, CDR1 is SGHDT and CDR2 is YYEEEE. The whole variable domain, filled in from reference TRBV5-6 and TRBJ1-2, reads DAGVTQSPTHLIKTRGQQVTLRCSPKSGHDTVSWYQQALGQGPQFIFQYYEEEERQRGNFPDRFSGHQFPNYSSELNVNALLLGDSALYLCATRLNYGYTFGSGTRLTVV.

The V and J genes are TRBV27 and TRBJ2-1, with 8 nucleotides matching TRBD2. Germline assignment: CDR1 MNHEY and CDR2 SMNVEV (reference sequence). This CDR3 is 14 amino acids long. J gave up 5 bases and V 3 bases, and 3 bases lay outside the gene matches. The CDR3 DNA sequence: TGTGCCAGCAGTTTTCGACTAGCGCACAATGAGCAGTTCTTC. Protein: CASSFRLAHNEQFF.

V usage is TRBV5-4 and J usage is TRBJ2-7, with D hard to call. V lost 2 bases to trimming and J lost 4 bases, with 10 bases between them. The CDR3 sequence is 13 residues long. The V gene's germline CDR1 is SGHNT and CDR2 YYREEE (reference sequence). The CDR3 DNA sequence: TGTGCCAGCAGCTTAGACGGACCTTACGAGCAGTACTTC. The encoded protein is CASSLDGPYEQYF.

This clone was detected only once. The chain combines TRBV28 with TRBJ2-3; TRBD2 matches 9 bases. V was clipped by 3 bases and J by 6 bases; unmatched bases: 13. The CDR3 loop spans 17 amino acids. Germline V gene data show CDR1 as MDHEN and CDR2 as SYDVKM. The CDR3 nucleotides are TGTGCCAGCAGTTTTGGGGCCGGCGGGAGGGCCGTGGATACGCAGTATTTT. Its protein product is CASSFGAGGRAVDTQYF.